This entry lists 15 T cell receptor beta chains sequenced from one sample in a study of STAT5B mutations in CD4+ large granular lymphocyte leukemia. Profiled with immunoSEQ multiplex PCR; TCRdb holds only in-frame clones, not every one. The sample has about 30,000 clones, approximately 81% seen once; the top ten hold 2.5%. Specimen: CD4+ T cells from blood buffy coats. The origin of the receptors is a human donor in good health.

This clone was counted only a few times. The V gene is TRBV2, the J gene TRBJ2-1, with 12 bases identical to TRBD2. Germline loops: CDR1 SNHLY, CDR2 FYNNEI. The CDR3 runs 14 residues. V lost 10 bases to trimming and J lost 4 bases; unmatched junction nucleotides: 5. CDR3 DNA: TGTGCCATAACGACTAGCGGGAGATACAATGAGCAGTTCTTC. Encoded protein: CAITTSGRYNEQFF.

The J gene is TRBJ1-1, the V gene TRBV10-1; D is undetermined. The V and J ends lost 9 bases and 7 bases respectively, with 6 bases between them. CDR1 is WNHNN and CDR2 is SYGVQD in the germline V gene (reference sequence). CDR3 length: 9 amino acids. The CDR3 loop is CASTVEAFF. Written as DNA, the CDR3 is TGCGCCAGTACTGTTGAAGCTTTCTTT.

This rearrangement joins TRBV11-2 to TRBJ2-1; D is possibly TRBD2 (6 bases). Germline values: CDR1 SGHAT, CDR2 FQNNGV. The CDR3 length is 14 residues. V lost 5 bases and J 5 bases, leaving 13 bases between the germline ends. The chain's CDR3 is CASSHGTLNNEQFF. The CDR3 nucleotides are TGTGCCAGCAGCCACGGGACTCTTAACAATGAGCAGTTCTTC.

The chain combines TRBV5-6 with TRBJ1-5, with 7 bases aligning to TRBD1. Unmatched junction bases numbered 1, after V lost 2 bases and J lost 2 bases. CDR1 is SGHDT, CDR2 YYEEEE, per germline. This CDR3 is 14 amino acids long. This chain's CDR3 is CASSFTGGNQPQHF. The CDR3 nucleotides are TGTGCCAGCAGCTTCACAGGGGGCAATCAGCCCCAGCATTTT.

This chain connects TRBV5-5 to TRBJ1-2; possibly TRBD1 for D (5 bases). Trimming shortened V by 3 bases and J by 4 bases, and 10 bases separated the two germline ends. The CDR3 extends over 13 amino acids. Germline CDR1 SGHKS, CDR2 YYEKEE (reference sequence). The CDR3 DNA is TGTGCCAGCAGCTCGACAGTGGGCTATGGCTACACCTTC. It yields the protein CASSSTVGYGYTF.

This clone came up a few times. The chain uses TRBV14 and TRBJ2-2; D might be TRBD1 or TRBD2, each matching 7 bases. Germline CDR1 reads SGHDN; CDR2 reads FVKESK. The CDR3 totals 20 residues. Trimming left V 7 bases short and J 4 bases short, with 31 bases between. The DNA for the CDR3 is TGTGCCAGCAACCTTAAAGGGAGGGTCTGGCACAGGGGCTCCACCGGGGAGCTGTTTTTT. This encodes CASNLKGRVWHRGSTGELFF.

The chain combines TRBV27 with TRBJ1-1; 9 bases are shared with TRBD1. The CDR3 consists of 18 residues. Germline CDR1 is MNHEY and CDR2 is SMNVEV (reference sequence). V dropped 3 bases and J dropped 0; count of bases not matched to a gene: 11. CDR3 sequence: CASSFTRQGVPMNTEAFF. CDR3 sequence (DNA): TGTGCCAGCAGTTTCACCCGACAGGGGGTCCCCATGAACACTGAAGCTTTCTTT.

The chain uses TRBV2 and TRBJ1-4, with a tentative D call TRBD1 (6 bases). The CDR3 spans 15 residues. Germline assignment: CDR1 SNHLY and CDR2 FYNNEI. V was shortened by 4 bases and J by 3 bases, with 12 bases between the two germline ends. DNA for the CDR3: TGTGCCAGCAGTGGGGTATCAGGGGCTAATGAAAAACTGTTTTTT. Protein: CASSGVSGANEKLFF. The whole variable domain, remainder taken from reference TRBV2 and TRBJ1-4, is EPEVTQTPSHQVTQMGQEVILRCVPISNHLYFYWYRQILGQKVEFLVSFYNNEISEKSEIFDDQFSVERPDGSNFTLKIRSTKLEDSAMYFCASSGVSGANEKLFFGSGTQLSVL.

The chain is built from TRBV29-1 and TRBJ2-5; D is uncertain. Germline V gene lookup returns CDR1 SQVTM and CDR2 ANQGSEA. V was cut by 2 bases and J by 5 bases, with 15 bases left in between. CDR3 length: 14 residues. Here the CDR3 reads CSVERSRSAETQYF. For the CDR3, the DNA is TGCAGCGTTGAACGTTCCAGGTCGGCCGAGACCCAGTACTTC.

The genes are TRBV14 and TRBJ2-1, with 9 positions matching TRBD1. Germline trimming cut 1 base from V and 7 bases from J; bases unmatched to any gene: 17. This CDR3 spans 19 amino acids. Germline V gene data show CDR1 as SGHDN and CDR2 as FVKESK. CDR3 in amino acids: CASSQVGQGERRHLNEQFF. The CDR3 coding sequence is TGTGCCAGCAGCCAAGTGGGACAGGGCGAGCGCCGGCACTTGAATGAGCAGTTCTTC. Using reference TRBV14 and TRBJ2-1 for the parts outside the CDR3, the full variable domain is EAGVTQFPSHSVIEKGQTVTLRCDPISGHDNLYWYRRVMGKEIKFLLHFVKESKQDESGMPNNRFLAERTGGTYSTLKVQPAELEDSGVYFCASSQVGQGERRHLNEQFFGPGTRLTVL.

The rearrangement uses TRBV28 and TRBJ1-2; possibly TRBD1 for D (5 bases). CDR3 size: 14 residues. Trimming took off 5 bases at V and 7 bases at J, with 17 bases between the two ends. CDR1 MDHEN and CDR2 SYDVKM come from the germline V gene. As DNA, the CDR3 is TGTGCCAGCAGTGAAGACCGCAGGAGGGGTGGCTACACCTTC. This gives the protein CASSEDRRRGGYTF.

A single count supports this clone. The V gene is TRBV5-8, the J gene TRBJ1-5; maybe TRBD1 (6 bases). This CDR3 contains 14 residues. The germline V gene encodes CDR1 SGHTS and CDR2 YDEGEE. V was pared by 3 bases and J by 6 bases, with 13 bases between. This chain's CDR3 is CASSSRGLSQPQHF. Here the CDR3 DNA reads TGTGCCAGCAGCTCCAGGGGCTTAAGTCAGCCCCAGCATTTT.

This clone showed up just a few times. The chain is built from TRBV30 and TRBJ1-2; TRBD1 might be the D (6 bases). With 2 bases removed from V and 2 bases from J, the gap between germline ends came to 12 bases. From germline, CDR1 is GTSNPN and CDR2 SVGIG (reference sequence). CDR3 length equals 14 residues. The CDR3 here is CAWSRGHENYGYTF. CDR3 in DNA: TGTGCCTGGAGTAGGGGACACGAAAACTATGGCTACACCTTC.

This clone was recorded a few times. This sequence joins TRBV7-8 and TRBJ1-5; D remains unclear. The germline V gene encodes CDR1 SGHVS and CDR2 FQNEAQ. Trimming removed 2 bases from V and 1 base from J, with 12 bases in between. The CDR3 loop spans 16 amino acids. CDR3 coding DNA: TGTGCCAGCAGCTTAAAGGCGGCTTTGAGCAATCAGCCCCAGCATTTT. Translated: CASSLKAALSNQPQHF.

The chain couples TRBV29-1 to TRBJ1-1; D perhaps matches TRBD1 (5 bases). Between the trimmed V and J ends, which lost 6 bases and 5 bases, there was a span of 22 bases. The CDR3 has 15 amino acids. CDR1 is SQVTM, CDR2 ANQGSEA, per germline. CDR3 residues: CSVKRDGGPETEAFF. The CDR3 nucleotides are TGCAGCGTGAAGCGGGACGGAGGACCCGAAACTGAAGCTTTCTTT.